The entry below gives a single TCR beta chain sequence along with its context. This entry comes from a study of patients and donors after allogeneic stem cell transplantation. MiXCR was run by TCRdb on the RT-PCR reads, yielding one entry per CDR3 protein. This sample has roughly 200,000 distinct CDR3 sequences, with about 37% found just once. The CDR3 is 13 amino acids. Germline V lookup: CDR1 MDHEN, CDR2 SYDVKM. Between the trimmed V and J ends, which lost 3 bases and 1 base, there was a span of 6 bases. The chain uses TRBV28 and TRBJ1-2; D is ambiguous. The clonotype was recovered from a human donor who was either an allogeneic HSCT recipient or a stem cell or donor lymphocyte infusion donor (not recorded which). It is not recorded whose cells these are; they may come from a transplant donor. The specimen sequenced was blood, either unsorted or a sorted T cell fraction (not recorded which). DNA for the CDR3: TGTGCCAGCAGTTTGATGAATAACTATGGCTACACCTTC. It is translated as CASSLMNNYGYTF.